This T cell receptor beta chain was recorded in a study of blood T cell repertoires in COVID-19 (TCRdb year 2020). Regarding the complete study: Samples from collaborators originated in the United States, Italy and Spain and spanned both the acute and convalescent phases of COVID-19. The material from the prospective study consisted of cDNA or gDNA derived from T cells, B-cell-depleted T cells, or PBMCs. Subjects who had been exposed to COVID-19, were actively infected with it, or had recovered from it provided the deeply sampled blood TCRbeta repertoires that made up the dataset. The repertoires were released in a freely available public database meant as a resource for research on the immune response to SARS-CoV-2. Samples were obtained from the ongoing ImmuneRACE study (first 160 participants) and from over 1,000 subjects provided by 6 global collaborators. A de-identified subject ID, COVID-19 status, age in years and sex were almost always included in the sample metadata. Where available, HLA class I and class II types were taken from metadata supplied by the sample provider and were not determined by assay-based typing. General findings and caveats noted by the study authors: The amount of clinical and demographic metadata varied by source and participant and was provided uncurated.

About this clone: No antigen is known for it. Within one base of it there is no much larger clone, and no base qualities were kept.

TCRbeta CDR3 regions were amplified from genomic DNA by means of the immunoSEQ Assay, a bias-controlled multiplex PCR. As for the authors' bioinformatics: Nucleated cell counts per sample were estimated from amplification of reference gene primers within the assay. To quantify the absolute abundance of each unique TCRbeta CDR3 rearrangement, sequence reads were collapsed and filtered. For each sample, productive Simpson clonality was calculated as the square root of Simpson's diversity index across productive rearrangements. As stored in TCRdb, this immuneACCESS dataset retains in-frame rearrangements with V and J assigned. A fraction of the clones does not appear; measured against another copy, unresolved V genes explain less than half of the discrepancy, and the remainder lacks a known reason. That table is the source of V, J and clone size, and D and trimming were worked out from the DNA. A total of about 140,000 clones appear in this sample, about four fifths of them only once. The ten largest clones take up 3.5% of the sample.

The CDR3 runs 13 residues from the cysteine to the phenylalanine. Only the CDR3 part of the read is kept: 39 bases, read in frame from the first base. V sheds 3 bases and J sheds 2 bases, leaving 7 bases between their ends. CDR1 and CDR2 (MNHNS, SASEGT) derive from the germline V gene. Another Seattle source contributed samples from volunteer blood donors who had recovered from COVID-19. Each collaborating institution followed its own protocols to collect whole blood in K2EDTA tubes. For TCRbeta analysis, collaborators shipped samples in one of three forms: frozen whole blood, isolated PBMCs, or DNA extracted from either of those sample types.

The receptor comes from a man aged 70 or older who had recovered from COVID-19. In this chain, TRBV6-1 is recombined with TRBJ1-2; tentative D gene TRBD1, with 5 bases matching. The sample comprised peripheral blood. The CDR3 loop reads CASSEGGNYGYTF. The sequence in DNA is TGTGCCAGCAGTGAGGGGGGGAACTATGGCTACACCTTC.